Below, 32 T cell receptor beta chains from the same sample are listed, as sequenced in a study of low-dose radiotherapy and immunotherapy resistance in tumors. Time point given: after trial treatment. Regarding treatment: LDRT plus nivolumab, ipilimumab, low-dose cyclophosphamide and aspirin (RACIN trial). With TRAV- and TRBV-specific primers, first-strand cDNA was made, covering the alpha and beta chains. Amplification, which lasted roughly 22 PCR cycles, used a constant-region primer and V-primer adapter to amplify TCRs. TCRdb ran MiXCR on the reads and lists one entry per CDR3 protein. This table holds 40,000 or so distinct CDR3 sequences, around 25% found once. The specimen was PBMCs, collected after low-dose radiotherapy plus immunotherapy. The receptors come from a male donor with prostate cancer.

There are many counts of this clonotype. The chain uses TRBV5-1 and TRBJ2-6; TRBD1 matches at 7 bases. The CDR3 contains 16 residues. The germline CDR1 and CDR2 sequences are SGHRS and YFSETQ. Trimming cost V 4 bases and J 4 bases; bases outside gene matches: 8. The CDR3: CASSTLTGLGANVLTF. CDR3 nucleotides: TGCGCCAGCAGCACCTTGACAGGGCTGGGGGCCAACGTCCTGACTTTC.

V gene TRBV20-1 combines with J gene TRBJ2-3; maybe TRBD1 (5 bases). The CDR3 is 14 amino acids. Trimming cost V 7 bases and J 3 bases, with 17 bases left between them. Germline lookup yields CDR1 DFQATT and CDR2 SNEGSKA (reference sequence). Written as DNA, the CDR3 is TGCAGTGTCGGGCAGGGTCAGGGTACAGATACGCAGTATTTT. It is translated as CSVGQGQGTDTQYF.

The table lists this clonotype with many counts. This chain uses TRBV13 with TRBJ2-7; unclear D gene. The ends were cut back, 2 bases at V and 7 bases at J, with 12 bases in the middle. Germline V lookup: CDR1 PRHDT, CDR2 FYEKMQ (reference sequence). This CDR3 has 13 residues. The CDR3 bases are TGTGCCAGCAGCTTACGACTCGTAGGAGAGCAGTACTTC. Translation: CASSLRLVGEQYF.

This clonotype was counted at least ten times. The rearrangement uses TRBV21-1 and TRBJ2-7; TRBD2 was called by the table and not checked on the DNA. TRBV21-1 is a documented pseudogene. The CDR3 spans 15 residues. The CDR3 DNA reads TGTGCCAGCAGCAAAGGAGCCGGGAGGGCCGACGAGCAGTACTTC. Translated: CASSKGAGRADEQYF.

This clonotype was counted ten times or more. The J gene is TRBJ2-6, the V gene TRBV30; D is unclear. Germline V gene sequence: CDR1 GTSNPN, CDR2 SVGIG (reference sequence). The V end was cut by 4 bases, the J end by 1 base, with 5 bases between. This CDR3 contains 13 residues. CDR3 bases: TGTGCCTGGACCGCTTCTGGGGCCAACGTCCTGACTTTC. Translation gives CAWTASGANVLTF.

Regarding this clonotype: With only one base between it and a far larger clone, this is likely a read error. The CDR3 DNA sequence: TGTGCCAGCAGTGAGGTGGCCTCGGGTGAGCAGTACTTC. This gives the protein CASSEVASGEQYF. The chain couples TRBV2 to TRBJ2-7; unclear D gene. The CDR3 runs 13 residues. Germline CDR1 SNHLY, CDR2 FYNNEI. Deletions cut 3 bases from V and 7 bases from J, with 13 bases between.

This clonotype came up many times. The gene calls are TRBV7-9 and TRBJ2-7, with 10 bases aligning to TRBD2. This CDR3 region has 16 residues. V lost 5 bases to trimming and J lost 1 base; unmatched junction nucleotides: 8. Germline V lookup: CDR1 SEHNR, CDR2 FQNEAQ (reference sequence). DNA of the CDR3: TGTGCCAGCAGCCCGCCCCTAGCGGGGGTATCCTACGAGCAGTACTTC. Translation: CASSPPLAGVSYEQYF.

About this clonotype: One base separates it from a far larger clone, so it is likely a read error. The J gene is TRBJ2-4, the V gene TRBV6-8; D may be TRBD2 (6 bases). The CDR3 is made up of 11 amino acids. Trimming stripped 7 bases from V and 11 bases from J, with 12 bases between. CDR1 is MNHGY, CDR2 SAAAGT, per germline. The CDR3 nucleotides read TGTGCCAGCACGTGGGGACTTTTTCAGTACTTC. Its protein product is CASTWGLFQYF.

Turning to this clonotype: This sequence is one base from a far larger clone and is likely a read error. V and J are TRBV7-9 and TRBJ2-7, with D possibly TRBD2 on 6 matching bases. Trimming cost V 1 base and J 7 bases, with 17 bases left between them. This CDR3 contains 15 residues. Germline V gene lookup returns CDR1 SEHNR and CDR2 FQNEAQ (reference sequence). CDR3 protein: CASSLGRGSYNEQYF. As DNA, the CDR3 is TGTGCCAGCAGCTTAGGGCGGGGCTCCTACAATGAGCAGTACTTC.

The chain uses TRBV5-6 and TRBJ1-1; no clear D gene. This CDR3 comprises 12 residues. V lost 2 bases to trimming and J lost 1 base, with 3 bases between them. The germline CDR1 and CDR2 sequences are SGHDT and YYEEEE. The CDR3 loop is CASSFPNTEAFF. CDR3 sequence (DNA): TGTGCCAGCAGCTTCCCGAACACTGAAGCTTTCTTT.

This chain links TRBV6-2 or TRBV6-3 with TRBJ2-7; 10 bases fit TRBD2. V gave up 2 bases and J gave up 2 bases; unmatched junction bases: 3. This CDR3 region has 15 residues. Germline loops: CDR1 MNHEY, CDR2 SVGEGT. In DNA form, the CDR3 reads TGTGCCAGCAGTTACGGACTAGCGGAAACCTACGAGCAGTACTTC. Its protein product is CASSYGLAETYEQYF.

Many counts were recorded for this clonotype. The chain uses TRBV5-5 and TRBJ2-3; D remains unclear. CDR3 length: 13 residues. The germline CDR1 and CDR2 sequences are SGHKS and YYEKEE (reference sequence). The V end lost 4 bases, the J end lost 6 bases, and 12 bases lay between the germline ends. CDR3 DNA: TGTGCCAGCAGCCGACCTCGGGCTGATACGCAGTATTTT. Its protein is CASSRPRADTQYF.

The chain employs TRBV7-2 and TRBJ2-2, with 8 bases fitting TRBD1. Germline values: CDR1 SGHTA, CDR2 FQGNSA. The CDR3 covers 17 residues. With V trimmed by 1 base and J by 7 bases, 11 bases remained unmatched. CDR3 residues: CASSLGPGGKVGGELFF. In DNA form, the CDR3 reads TGTGCCAGCAGCTTAGGCCCAGGGGGCAAGGTTGGCGGGGAGCTGTTTTTT.

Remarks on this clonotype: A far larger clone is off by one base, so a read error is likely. The CDR3 reads CASSAAAGSQYNEQYF. CDR3 DNA sequence: TGTGCCAGCAGTGCCGCGGCGGGGTCACAATACAATGAGCAGTACTTC. The V gene is TRBV7-2, the J gene TRBJ2-5; D may be TRBD2 (6 bases). Trimming pared 6 bases from V and 11 bases from J, leaving 28 bases between. Germline V gene lookup returns CDR1 SGHTA and CDR2 FQGNSA. There are 16 residues in the CDR3.

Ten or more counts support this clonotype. The CDR3 sequence: CASIGGGVGIHNEQFF. CDR3 sequence (DNA): TGTGCCAGCATTGGCGGAGGTGTGGGAATCCACAATGAGCAGTTCTTC. The V and J genes are TRBV28 and TRBJ2-1, with D possibly TRBD2 on 5 matching bases. Germline V CDR1 and CDR2: MDHEN, SYDVKM. V lost 7 bases and J 5 bases, leaving 21 bases between the germline ends. The CDR3 has 16 amino acids.

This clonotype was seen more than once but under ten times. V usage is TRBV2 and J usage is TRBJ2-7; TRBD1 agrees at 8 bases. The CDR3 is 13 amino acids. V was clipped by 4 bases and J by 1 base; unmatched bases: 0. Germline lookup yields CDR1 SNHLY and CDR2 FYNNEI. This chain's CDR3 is CASSGTGSYEQYF. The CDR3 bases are TGTGCCAGCAGTGGGACAGGGTCCTACGAGCAGTACTTC.

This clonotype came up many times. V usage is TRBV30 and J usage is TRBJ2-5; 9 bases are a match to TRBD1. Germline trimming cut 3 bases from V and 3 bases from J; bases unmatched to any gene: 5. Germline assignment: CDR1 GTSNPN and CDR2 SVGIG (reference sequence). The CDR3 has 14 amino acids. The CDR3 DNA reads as TGTGCCTGGAGCGACCGGACAGGGGAAGAGACCCAGTACTTC. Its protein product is CAWSDRTGEETQYF. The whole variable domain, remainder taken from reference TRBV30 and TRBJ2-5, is SQTIHQWPATLVQPVGSPLSLECTVEGTSNPNLYWYRQAAGRGLQLLFYSVGIGQISSEVPQNLSASRPQDRQFILSSKKLLLSDSGFYLCAWSDRTGEETQYFGPGTRLLVL.

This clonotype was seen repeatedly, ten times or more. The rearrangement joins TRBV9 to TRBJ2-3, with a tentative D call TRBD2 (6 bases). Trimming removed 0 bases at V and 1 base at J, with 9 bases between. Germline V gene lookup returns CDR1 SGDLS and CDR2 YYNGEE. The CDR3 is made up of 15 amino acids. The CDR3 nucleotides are TGTGCCAGCAGCGTAGGGGCTAGCGGCACAGATACGCAGTATTTT. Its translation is CASSVGASGTDTQYF.

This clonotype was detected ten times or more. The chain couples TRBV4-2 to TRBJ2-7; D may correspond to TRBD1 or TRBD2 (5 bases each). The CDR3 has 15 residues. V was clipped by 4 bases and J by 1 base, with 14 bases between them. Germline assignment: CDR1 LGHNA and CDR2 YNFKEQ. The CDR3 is CASSPLRDASYEQYF. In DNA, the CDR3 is TGTGCCAGCAGCCCCCTCCGGGACGCTTCCTACGAGCAGTACTTC.

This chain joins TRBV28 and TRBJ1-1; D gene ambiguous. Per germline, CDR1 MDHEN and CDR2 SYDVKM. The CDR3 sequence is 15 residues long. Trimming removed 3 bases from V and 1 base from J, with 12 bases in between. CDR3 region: CASSLSGSGNTEAFF. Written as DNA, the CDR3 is TGTGCCAGCAGTTTGTCTGGGTCTGGGAACACTGAAGCTTTCTTT.

The CDR3 is CASSSPGQGGTGELFF. CDR3 bases: TGTGCCAGCAGTTCGCCGGGACAGGGCGGTACCGGGGAGCTGTTTTTT. This chain connects TRBV6-2 or TRBV6-3 to TRBJ2-2, with TRBD1 identical over 9 bases. The germline gives CDR1 MNHEY, CDR2 SVGEGT. The CDR3 is 16 residues long. After removal of 4 bases from V and 5 bases from J, the junction contained 8 bases not matched to a gene.

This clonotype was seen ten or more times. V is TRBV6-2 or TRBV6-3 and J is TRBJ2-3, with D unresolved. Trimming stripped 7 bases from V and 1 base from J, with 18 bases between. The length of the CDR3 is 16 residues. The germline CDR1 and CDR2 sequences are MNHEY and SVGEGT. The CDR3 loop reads CASIPGERTGTDTQYF. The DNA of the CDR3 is TGTGCCAGCATCCCCGGCGAGCGCACCGGCACAGATACGCAGTATTTT.

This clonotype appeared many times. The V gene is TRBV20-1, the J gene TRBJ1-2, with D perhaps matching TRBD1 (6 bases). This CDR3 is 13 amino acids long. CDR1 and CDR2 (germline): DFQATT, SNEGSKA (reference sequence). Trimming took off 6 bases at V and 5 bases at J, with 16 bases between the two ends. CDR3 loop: CSALTGTSYGYTF. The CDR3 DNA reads TGCAGTGCCCTGACAGGAACGAGTTATGGCTACACCTTC.

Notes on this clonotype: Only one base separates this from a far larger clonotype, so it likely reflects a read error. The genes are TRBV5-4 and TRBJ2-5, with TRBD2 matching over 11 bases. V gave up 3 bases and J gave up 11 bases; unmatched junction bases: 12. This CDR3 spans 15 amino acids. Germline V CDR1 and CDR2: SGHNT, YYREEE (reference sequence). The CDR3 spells CASSSGTSGGNEQYF. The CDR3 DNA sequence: TGTGCCAGCAGCTCGGGGACTAGCGGTGGCAATGAGCAGTACTTC.

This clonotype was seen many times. This CDR3 reads CAWSVQAADTQYF. For the CDR3, the DNA is TGTGCCTGGAGTGTACAGGCGGCAGATACGCAGTATTTT. This chain joins TRBV30 and TRBJ2-3; the D gene is possibly TRBD1 (5 bases). CDR3 length equals 13 residues. Germline lookup yields CDR1 GTSNPN and CDR2 SVGIG (reference sequence). Trimming left V 0 bases short and J 4 bases short, with 8 bases between. The whole variable domain, filled in from reference TRBV30 and TRBJ2-3, reads SQTIHQWPATLVQPVGSPLSLECTVEGTSNPNLYWYRQAAGRGLQLLFYSVGIGQISSEVPQNLSASRPQDRQFILSSKKLLLSDSGFYLCAWSVQAADTQYFGPGTRLTVL.

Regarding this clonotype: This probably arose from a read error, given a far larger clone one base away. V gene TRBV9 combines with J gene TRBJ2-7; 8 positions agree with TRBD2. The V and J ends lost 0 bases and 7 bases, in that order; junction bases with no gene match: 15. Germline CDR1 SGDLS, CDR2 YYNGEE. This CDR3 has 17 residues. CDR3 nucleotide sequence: TGTGCCAGCAGCGTAGAGGGGATCGGGACTAGAAACAATGAGCAGTACTTC. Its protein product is CASSVEGIGTRNNEQYF.

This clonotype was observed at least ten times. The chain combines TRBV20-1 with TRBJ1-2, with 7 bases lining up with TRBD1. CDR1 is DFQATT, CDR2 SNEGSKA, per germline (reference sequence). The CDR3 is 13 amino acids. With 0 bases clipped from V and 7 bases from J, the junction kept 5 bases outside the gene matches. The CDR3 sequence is CSARETGSPGYTF. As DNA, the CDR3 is TGCAGTGCTAGAGAGACAGGGTCTCCTGGCTACACCTTC.

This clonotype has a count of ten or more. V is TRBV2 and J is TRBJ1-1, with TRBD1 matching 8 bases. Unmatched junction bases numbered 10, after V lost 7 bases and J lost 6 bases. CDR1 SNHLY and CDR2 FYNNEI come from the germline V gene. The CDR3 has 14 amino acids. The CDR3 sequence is CASILDRAIPEAFF. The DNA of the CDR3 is TGTGCCAGCATATTGGACAGGGCTATCCCTGAAGCTTTCTTT.

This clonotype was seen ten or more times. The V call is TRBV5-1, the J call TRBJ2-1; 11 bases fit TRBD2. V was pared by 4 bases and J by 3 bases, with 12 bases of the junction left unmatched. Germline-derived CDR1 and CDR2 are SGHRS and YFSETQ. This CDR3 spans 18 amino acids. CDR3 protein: CASSQPVTSGEDYNEQFF. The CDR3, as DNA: TGCGCCAGCAGCCAACCGGTGACTAGCGGGGAAGACTACAATGAGCAGTTCTTC.

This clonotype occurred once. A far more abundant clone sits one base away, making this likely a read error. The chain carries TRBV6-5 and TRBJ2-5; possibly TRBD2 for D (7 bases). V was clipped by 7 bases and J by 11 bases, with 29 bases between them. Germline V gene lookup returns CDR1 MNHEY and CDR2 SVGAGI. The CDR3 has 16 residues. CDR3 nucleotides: TGTGCCAGCACCCAGGGCGGGGGCCCCTCCTACAATGAGCAGTACTTC. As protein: CASTQGGGPSYNEQYF.

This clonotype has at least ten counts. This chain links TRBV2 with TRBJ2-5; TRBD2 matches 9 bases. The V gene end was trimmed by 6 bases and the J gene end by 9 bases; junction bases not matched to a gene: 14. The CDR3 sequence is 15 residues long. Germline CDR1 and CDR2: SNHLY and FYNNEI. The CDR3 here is CASRAGLATPGAQYF. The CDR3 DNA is TGTGCCAGCAGAGCCGGACTAGCGACCCCAGGGGCCCAGTACTTC.

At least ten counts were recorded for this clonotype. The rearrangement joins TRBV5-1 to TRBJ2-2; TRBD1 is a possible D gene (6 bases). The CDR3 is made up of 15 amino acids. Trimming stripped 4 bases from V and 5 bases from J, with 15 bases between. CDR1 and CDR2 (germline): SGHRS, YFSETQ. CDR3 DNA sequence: TGCGCCAGCAGCGAACAGGGACAACTTACCGGGGAGCTGTTTTTT. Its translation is CASSEQGQLTGELFF. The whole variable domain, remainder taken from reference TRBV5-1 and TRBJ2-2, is KAGVTQTPRYLIKTRGQQVTLSCSPISGHRSVSWYQQTPGQGLQFLFEYFSETQRNKGNFPGRFSGRQFSNSRSEMNVSTLELGDSALYLCASSEQGQLTGELFFGEGSRLTVL.